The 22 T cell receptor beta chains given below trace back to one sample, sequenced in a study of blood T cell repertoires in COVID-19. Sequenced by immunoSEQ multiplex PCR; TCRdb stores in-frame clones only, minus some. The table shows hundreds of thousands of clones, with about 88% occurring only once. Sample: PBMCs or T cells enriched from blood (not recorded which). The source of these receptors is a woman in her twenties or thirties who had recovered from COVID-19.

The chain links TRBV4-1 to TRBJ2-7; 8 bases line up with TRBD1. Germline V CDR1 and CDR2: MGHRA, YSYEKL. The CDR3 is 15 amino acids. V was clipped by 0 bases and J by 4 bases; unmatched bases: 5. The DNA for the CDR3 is TGCGCCAGCAGCCAAGAAGGCACAGGGGGGTACGAGCAGTACTTC. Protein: CASSQEGTGGYEQYF.

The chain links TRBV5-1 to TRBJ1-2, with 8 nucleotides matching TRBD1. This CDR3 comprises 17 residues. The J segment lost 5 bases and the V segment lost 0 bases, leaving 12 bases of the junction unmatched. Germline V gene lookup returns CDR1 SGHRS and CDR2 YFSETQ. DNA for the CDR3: TGCGCCAGCAGCTTGGAGGGCAGGGGGCCCGGTCTGTATGGCTACACCTTC. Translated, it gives CASSLEGRGPGLYGYTF. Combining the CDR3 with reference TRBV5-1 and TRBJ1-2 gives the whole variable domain KAGVTQTPRYLIKTRGQQVTLSCSPISGHRSVSWYQQTPGQGLQFLFEYFSETQRNKGNFPGRFSGRQFSNSRSEMNVSTLELGDSALYLCASSLEGRGPGLYGYTFGSGTRLTVV.

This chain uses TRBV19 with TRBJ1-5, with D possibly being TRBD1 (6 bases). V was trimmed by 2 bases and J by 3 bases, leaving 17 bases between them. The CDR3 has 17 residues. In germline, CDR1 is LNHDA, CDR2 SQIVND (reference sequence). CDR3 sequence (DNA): TGTGCCAGTAGTATACCCCAACGTGACAGGATCAATCAGCCCCAGCATTTT. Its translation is CASSIPQRDRINQPQHF.

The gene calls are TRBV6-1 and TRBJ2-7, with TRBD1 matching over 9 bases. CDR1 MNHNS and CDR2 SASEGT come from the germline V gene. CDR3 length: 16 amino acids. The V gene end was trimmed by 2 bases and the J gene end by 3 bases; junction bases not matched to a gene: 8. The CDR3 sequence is CASSEMPGQGVYEQYF. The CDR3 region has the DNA TGTGCCAGCAGTGAAATGCCGGGACAGGGAGTCTACGAGCAGTACTTC.

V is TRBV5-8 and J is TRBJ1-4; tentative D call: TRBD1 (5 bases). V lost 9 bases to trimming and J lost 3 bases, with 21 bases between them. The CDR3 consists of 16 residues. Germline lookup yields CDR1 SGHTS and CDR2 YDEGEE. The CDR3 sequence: CATRPRGEGANEKLFF. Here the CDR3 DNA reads TGTGCCACCCGTCCCCGGGGGGAAGGTGCTAATGAAAAACTGTTTTTT. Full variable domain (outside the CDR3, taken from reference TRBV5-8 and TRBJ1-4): EAGVTQSPTHLIKTRGQQATLRCSPISGHTSVYWYQQALGLGLQFLLWYDEGEERNRGNFPPRFSGRQFPNYSSELNVNALELEDSALYLCATRPRGEGANEKLFFGSGTQLSVL.

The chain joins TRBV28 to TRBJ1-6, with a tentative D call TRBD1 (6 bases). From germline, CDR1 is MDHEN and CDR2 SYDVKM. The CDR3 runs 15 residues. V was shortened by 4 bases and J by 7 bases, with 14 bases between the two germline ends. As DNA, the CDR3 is TGTGCCAGCAGTTCCGGGGACATCTTGAATTCACCCCTCCACTTT. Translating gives CASSSGDILNSPLHF.

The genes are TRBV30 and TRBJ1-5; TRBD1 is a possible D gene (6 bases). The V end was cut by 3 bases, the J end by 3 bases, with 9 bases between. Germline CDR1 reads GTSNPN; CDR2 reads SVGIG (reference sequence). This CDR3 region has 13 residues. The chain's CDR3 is CAWRQGFNQPQHF. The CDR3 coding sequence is TGTGCCTGGAGACAGGGTTTCAATCAGCCCCAGCATTTT.

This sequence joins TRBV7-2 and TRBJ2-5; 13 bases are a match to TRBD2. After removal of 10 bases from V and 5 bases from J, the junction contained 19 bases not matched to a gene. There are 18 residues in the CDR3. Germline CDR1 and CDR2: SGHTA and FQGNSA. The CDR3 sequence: CATVREVLAGGPGETQYF. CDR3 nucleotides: TGTGCCACGGTTAGGGAAGTACTAGCGGGGGGGCCCGGGGAGACCCAGTACTTC.

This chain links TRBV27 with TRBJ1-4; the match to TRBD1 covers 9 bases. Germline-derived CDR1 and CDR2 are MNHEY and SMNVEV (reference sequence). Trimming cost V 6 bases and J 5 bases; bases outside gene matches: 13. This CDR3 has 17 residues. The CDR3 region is CASRPGTGTVRNEKLFF. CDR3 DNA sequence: TGTGCCAGCAGACCCGGGACAGGGACCGTTCGCAATGAAAAACTGTTTTTT.

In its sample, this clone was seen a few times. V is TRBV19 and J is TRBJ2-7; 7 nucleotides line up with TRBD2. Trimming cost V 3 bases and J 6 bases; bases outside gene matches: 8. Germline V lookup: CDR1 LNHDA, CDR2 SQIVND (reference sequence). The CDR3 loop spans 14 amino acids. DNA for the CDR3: TGTGCCAGTAGTATTGGTATAGGGAGGGGCGAGCAGTACTTC. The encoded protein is CASSIGIGRGEQYF.

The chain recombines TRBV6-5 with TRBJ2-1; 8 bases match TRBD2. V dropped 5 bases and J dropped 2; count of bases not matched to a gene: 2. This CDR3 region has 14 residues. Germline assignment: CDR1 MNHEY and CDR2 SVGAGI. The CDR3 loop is CASSTSGPYNEQFF. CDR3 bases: TGTGCCAGCAGTACTAGCGGACCCTACAATGAGCAGTTCTTC.

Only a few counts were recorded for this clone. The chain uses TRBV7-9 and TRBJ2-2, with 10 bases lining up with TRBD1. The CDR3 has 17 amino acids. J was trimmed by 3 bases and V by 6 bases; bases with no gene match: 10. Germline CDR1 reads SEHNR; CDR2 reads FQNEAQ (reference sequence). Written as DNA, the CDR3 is TGTGCCAGCAGGTCCTTCCGACAGGGGGCAGACACCGGGGAGCTGTTTTTT. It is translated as CASRSFRQGADTGELFF.

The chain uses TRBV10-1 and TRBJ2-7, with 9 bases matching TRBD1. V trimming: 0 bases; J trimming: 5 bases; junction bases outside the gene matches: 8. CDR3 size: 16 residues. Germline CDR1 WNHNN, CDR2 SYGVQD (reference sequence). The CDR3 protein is CASSESPGQGVDEQYF. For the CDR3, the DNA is TGCGCCAGCAGTGAGTCTCCGGGACAGGGTGTCGACGAGCAGTACTTC.

CDR3 sequence reads: CASSRDILLGAFF. As DNA, the CDR3 is TGTGCCAGCAGTCGGGACATCCTCCTAGGGGCTTTCTTT. The chain recombines TRBV28 with TRBJ1-1, with a tentative D call TRBD1 (6 bases). The CDR3 loop spans 13 amino acids. V was clipped by 5 bases and J by 11 bases, with 18 bases between them. Germline CDR1 reads MDHEN; CDR2 reads SYDVKM.

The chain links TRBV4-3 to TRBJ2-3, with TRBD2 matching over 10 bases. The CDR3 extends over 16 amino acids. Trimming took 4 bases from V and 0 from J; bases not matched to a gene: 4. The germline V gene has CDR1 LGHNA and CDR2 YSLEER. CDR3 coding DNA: TGCGCCAGCAGCCCAGGACTAGCGGAGAGCACAGATACGCAGTATTTT. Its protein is CASSPGLAESTDTQYF.

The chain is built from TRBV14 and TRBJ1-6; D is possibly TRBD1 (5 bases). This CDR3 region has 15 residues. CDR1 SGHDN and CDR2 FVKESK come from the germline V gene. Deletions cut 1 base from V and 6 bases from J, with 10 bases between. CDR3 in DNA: TGTGCCAGCAGCCAAGCCAGGGCGAGTAATTCACCCCTCCACTTT. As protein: CASSQARASNSPLHF. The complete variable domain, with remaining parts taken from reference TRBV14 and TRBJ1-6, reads EAGVTQFPSHSVIEKGQTVTLRCDPISGHDNLYWYRRVMGKEIKFLLHFVKESKQDESGMPNNRFLAERTGGTYSTLKVQPAELEDSGVYFCASSQARASNSPLHFGNGTRLTVT.

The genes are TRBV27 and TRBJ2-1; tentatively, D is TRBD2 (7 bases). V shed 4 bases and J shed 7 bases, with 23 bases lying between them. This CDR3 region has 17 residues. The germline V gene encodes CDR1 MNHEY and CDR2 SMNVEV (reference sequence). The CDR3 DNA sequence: TGTGCCAGCAGTTCGACAGGACTAGGACGAACTAGGAATGAGCAGTTCTTC. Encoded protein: CASSSTGLGRTRNEQFF.

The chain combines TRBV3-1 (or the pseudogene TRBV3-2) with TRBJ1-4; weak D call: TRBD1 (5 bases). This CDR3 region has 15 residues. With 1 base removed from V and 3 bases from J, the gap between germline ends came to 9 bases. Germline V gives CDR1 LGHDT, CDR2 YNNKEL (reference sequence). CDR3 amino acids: CASSQVGGANEKLFF. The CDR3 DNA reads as TGTGCCAGCAGCCAAGTCGGGGGAGCTAATGAAAAACTGTTTTTT.

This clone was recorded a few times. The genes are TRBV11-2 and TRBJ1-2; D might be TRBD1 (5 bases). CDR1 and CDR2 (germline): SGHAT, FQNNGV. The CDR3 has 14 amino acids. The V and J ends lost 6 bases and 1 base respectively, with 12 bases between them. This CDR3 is CASSTDTLNYGYTF. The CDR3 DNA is TGTGCCAGCAGTACGGACACCCTTAACTATGGCTACACCTTC.

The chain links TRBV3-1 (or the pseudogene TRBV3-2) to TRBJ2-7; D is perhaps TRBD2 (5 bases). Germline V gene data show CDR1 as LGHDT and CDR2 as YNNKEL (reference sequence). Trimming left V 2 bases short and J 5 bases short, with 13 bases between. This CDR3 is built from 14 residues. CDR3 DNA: TGTGCCAGCAGCCAAAGTCTAGCTAGCCACGAGCAGTACTTC. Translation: CASSQSLASHEQYF.

CDR3 protein: CASSFQGSNTGELFF. CDR3 nucleotides: TGCGCCAGCAGCTTTCAGGGGTCAAACACCGGGGAGCTGTTTTTT. V and J are TRBV5-1 and TRBJ2-2; D perhaps matches TRBD1 (6 bases). The germline V gene has CDR1 SGHRS and CDR2 YFSETQ. V lost 2 bases and J 2 bases, leaving 10 bases between the germline ends. The CDR3 is made up of 15 amino acids.

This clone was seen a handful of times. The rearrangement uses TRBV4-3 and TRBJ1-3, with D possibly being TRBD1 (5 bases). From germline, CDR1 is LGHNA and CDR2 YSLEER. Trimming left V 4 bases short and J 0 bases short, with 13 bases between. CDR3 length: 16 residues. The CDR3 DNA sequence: TGCGCCAGCAGCCTATCTCTGACAGTCTCTGGAAACACCATATATTTT. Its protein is CASSLSLTVSGNTIYF.